What follows describes a single TCR beta chain. Its target is unknown. The data originate from a study of siplizumab effects on memory and regulatory T cells. Study-level findings and limits: The diversity of naive T cells seemed greater than that of memory cells, and their alloresponse contribution seemed major.

After removal of 3 bases from V and 6 bases from J, the junction contained 3 bases not matched to a gene. CDR1 and CDR2 from the germline V gene are SGHNT and YENEEA. This CDR3 has 13 amino acids. The method was immunoSEQ multiplex PCR; TCRdb's version includes in-frame clones alone and lacks a portion of them. The repertoire holds approximately 8,600 clones, with over 60% as singletons. Source material: effector memory CD8+ T cells sorted from blood. Regarding subset: unstimulated CD8+ effector memory T cells. This receptor was identified in a human donor in good health. The chain is built from TRBV11-3 and TRBJ1-2, with 8 positions matching TRBD1. CDR3 amino acids: CASSLGQVHGYTF. CDR3 sequence (DNA): TGTGCCAGCAGCTTGGGACAGGTCCATGGCTACACCTTC.